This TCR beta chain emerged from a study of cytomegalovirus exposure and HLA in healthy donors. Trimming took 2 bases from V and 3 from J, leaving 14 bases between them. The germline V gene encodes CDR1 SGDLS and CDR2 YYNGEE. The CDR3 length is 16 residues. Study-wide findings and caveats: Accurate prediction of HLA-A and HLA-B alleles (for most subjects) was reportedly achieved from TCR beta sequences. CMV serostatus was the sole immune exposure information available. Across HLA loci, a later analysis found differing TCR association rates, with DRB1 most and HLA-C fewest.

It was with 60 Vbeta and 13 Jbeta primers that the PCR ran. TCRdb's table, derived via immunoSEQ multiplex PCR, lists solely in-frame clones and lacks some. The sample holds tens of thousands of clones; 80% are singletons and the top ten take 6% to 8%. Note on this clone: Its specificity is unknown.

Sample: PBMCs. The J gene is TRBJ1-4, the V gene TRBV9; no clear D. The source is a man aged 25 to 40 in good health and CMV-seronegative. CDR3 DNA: TGTGCCAGCAGCGTGAACCCCGGCGGCTCTAATGAAAAACTGTTTTTT. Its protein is CASSVNPGGSNEKLFF.